This TCR beta chain appears in the sequencing data of a study of blood T cell repertoires in COVID-19. About the research overall: Both acute and convalescent COVID-19 samples were obtained from the United States, Italy and Spain.

Produced via immunoSEQ multiplex PCR; TCRdb's table is partial and in-frame only. The data contain about 220,000 clones, approximately 85% of them singletons. CDR3 length equals 14 residues. J lost 3 bases, V lost 4 bases, and 5 bases had no gene match. Germline loops: CDR1 SGHNT, CDR2 YYREEE (reference sequence). The Seattle site enrolled patients during active infection and followed them longitudinally. The sample comprised peripheral blood. This sequence was found in a woman between 65 and 79 years old with COVID-19, enrolled during active disease. This rearrangement joins TRBV5-4 to TRBJ1-1; 8 positions match TRBD1. The DNA of the CDR3 is TGTGCCAGCAGCACCCAACAGGGGGACACTGAAGCTTTCTTT. Its translation is CASSTQQGDTEAFF.